A single sample gave rise to the 31 T cell receptor beta chains below, sequenced in a study of blood T cell repertoires in COVID-19. Clones were sequenced by immunoSEQ multiplex PCR, and TCRdb holds only the in-frame ones, with some missing. The data show some 250,000 clones, with about 87% seen just once and under 9% held by the top ten. Specimen: peripheral blood. These receptors were collected from a woman in her 70s with active or convalescent COVID-19.

This chain joins TRBV11-2 and TRBJ1-1, with D possibly TRBD1 on 5 matching bases. CDR1 is SGHAT and CDR2 is FQNNGV in the germline V gene. The CDR3 spans 13 residues. V lost 2 bases and J 4 bases, leaving 8 bases between the germline ends. Here the CDR3 reads CASSLSGGTEAFF. CDR3 sequence (DNA): TGTGCCAGCAGCTTATCCGGGGGCACTGAAGCTTTCTTT.

The rearrangement uses TRBV7-9 and TRBJ2-3; a weak D match, TRBD2 (6 bases). Trimming removed 5 bases at V and 6 bases at J, with 15 bases between. This CDR3 has 14 amino acids. Germline V gene sequence: CDR1 SEHNR, CDR2 FQNEAQ (reference sequence). CDR3 bases: TGTGCCAGCAGCCAAAGGGACTGGCCGGATACGCAGTATTTT. Translated: CASSQRDWPDTQYF.

The V call is TRBV10-1, the J call TRBJ2-3, with TRBD2 identical over 10 bases. The ends lost 5 bases at V and 3 bases at J; junction bases unmatched: 5. This CDR3 is built from 15 residues. Germline CDR1 is WNHNN and CDR2 is SYGVQD (reference sequence). The CDR3 here is CASSRAGGPTDTQYF. DNA for the CDR3: TGCGCCAGCAGTAGAGCGGGGGGGCCGACAGATACGCAGTATTTT.

The J gene is TRBJ2-3, the V gene TRBV10-1; D might be TRBD1 (6 bases). The CDR3 has 13 amino acids. V lost 3 bases and J 3 bases, leaving 7 bases between the germline ends. The germline V gene has CDR1 WNHNN and CDR2 SYGVQD (reference sequence). The CDR3 DNA follows: TGCGCCAGCAGTGAACAGGGAACAGATACGCAGTATTTT. Residues: CASSEQGTDTQYF.

V is TRBV27 and J is TRBJ1-1; a possible D gene is TRBD1 (5 bases). V shed 6 bases and J shed 1 base, with 12 bases lying between them. This CDR3 has 14 amino acids. CDR1 and CDR2 (germline): MNHEY, SMNVEV (reference sequence). CDR3 loop: CASRARGGNTEAFF. The CDR3, as DNA: TGTGCCAGCAGGGCGCGGGGGGGGAACACTGAAGCTTTCTTT.

The gene calls are TRBV6-6 and TRBJ1-2, with TRBD1 matching over 9 bases. The germline gives CDR1 MNHNY, CDR2 SVGAGI (reference sequence). The CDR3 is made up of 15 amino acids. The ends lost 4 bases at V and 10 bases at J; junction bases unmatched: 13. DNA for the CDR3: TGTGCCAGCAGTTTCCCTCCTACAGGGGGCAATGACTACACCTTC. Translation: CASSFPPTGGNDYTF.

The chain carries TRBV15 and TRBJ2-3; 9 positions match TRBD2. V lost 4 bases, J lost 0 bases, and 8 bases stayed unmatched. The CDR3 has 17 amino acids. Germline-derived CDR1 and CDR2 are LNHNV and YYDKDF (reference sequence). The CDR3 DNA reads as TGTGCCACCAGCATAGGGATCGGGACTAGCAGCACAGATACGCAGTATTTT. It encodes CATSIGIGTSSTDTQYF.

The rearrangement links TRBV13 to TRBJ1-3; a possible D gene is TRBD1 (6 bases). Trimming took off 5 bases at V and 0 bases at J, with 11 bases between the two ends. The CDR3 loop spans 15 amino acids. Germline CDR1 is PRHDT and CDR2 is FYEKMQ (reference sequence). The CDR3 DNA is TGTGCCAGCAGCCTCTGGACAGCCTCTGGAAACACCATATATTTT. Protein: CASSLWTASGNTIYF.

The table lists this clone with a few counts. The chain carries TRBV18 and TRBJ2-3; TRBD1 agrees at 8 bases. The CDR3 covers 15 residues. The germline V gene encodes CDR1 KGHSH and CDR2 LQKENI. V shed 3 bases, J shed 2 bases, and the junction held 4 bases outside the gene matches. This chain's CDR3 is CASSPGQAFTDTQYF. The DNA of the CDR3 is TGTGCCAGCTCACCGGGACAGGCCTTCACAGATACGCAGTATTTT.

V usage is TRBV7-8 and J usage is TRBJ1-5; no clear D gene. The V and J ends lost 1 base and 7 bases respectively, with 8 bases between them. CDR1 is SGHVS and CDR2 is FQNEAQ in the germline V gene. This CDR3 has 13 amino acids. Here the CDR3 reads CASSLDALQPQHF. In nucleotides, the CDR3 is TGTGCCAGCAGCTTAGATGCGCTCCAGCCCCAGCATTTT.

A note on this clone: This sample also contains other DNA sequences that code for the same CDR3. The rearrangement uses TRBV29-1 and TRBJ1-2; TRBD1 matches at 9 bases. The CDR3 totals 11 residues. The germline gives CDR1 SQVTM, CDR2 ANQGSEA. V shed 7 bases and J 8 bases; nucleotides not matched to a gene: 5. In DNA form, the CDR3 reads TGCAGCGATCGACAGGGGGACGGCTACACCTTC. Protein sequence: CSDRQGDGYTF.

This clone was recorded once. This sequence joins TRBV6-5 and TRBJ2-1, with TRBD1 identical over 7 bases. Looked up from germline, CDR1 is MNHEY and CDR2 is SVGAGI. The CDR3 sequence is 16 residues long. J gave up 6 bases and V 4 bases, and 12 bases lay outside the gene matches. CDR3 residues: CASSLTGTDFGNEQFF. The CDR3, as DNA: TGTGCCAGCAGTTTGACCGGGACAGACTTTGGCAATGAGCAGTTCTTC.

This chain links TRBV5-5 with TRBJ1-5; D perhaps matches TRBD1 (5 bases). V was pared by 4 bases and J by 5 bases, with 16 bases between. CDR1 and CDR2 from the germline V gene are SGHKS and YYEKEE (reference sequence). The CDR3 spans 15 residues. CDR3 residues: CASSHRDGGYQPQHF. As DNA, the CDR3 is TGTGCCAGCAGCCACCGGGACGGGGGTTATCAGCCCCAGCATTTT.

V usage is TRBV19 and J usage is TRBJ1-2; D is uncertain. Germline V CDR1 and CDR2: LNHDA, SQIVND (reference sequence). V lost 5 bases to trimming and J lost 2 bases, with 9 bases between them. This CDR3 has 13 amino acids. Here the CDR3 reads CASSPQVNYGYTF. The CDR3 region has the DNA TGTGCCAGTAGTCCTCAGGTAAACTATGGCTACACCTTC.

The chain carries TRBV7-2 and TRBJ1-1; possible D gene TRBD1, 5 bases. The V end was cut by 5 bases, the J end by 3 bases, with 10 bases between. Germline V gives CDR1 SGHTA, CDR2 FQGNSA. The CDR3 is 13 residues long. The CDR3 is CASSPRQHTEAFF. CDR3 nucleotides: TGTGCCAGCAGCCCGAGACAGCACACTGAAGCTTTCTTT. Full variable domain (missing parts from reference TRBV7-2 and TRBJ1-1): GAGVSQSPSNKVTEKGKDVELRCDPISGHTALYWYRQSLGQGLEFLIYFQGNSAPDKSGLPSDRFSAERTGGSVSTLTIQRTQQEDSAVYLCASSPRQHTEAFFGQGTRLTVV.

The rearrangement joins TRBV7-9 to TRBJ2-7, with 8 positions matching TRBD2. The germline V gene has CDR1 SEHNR and CDR2 FQNEAQ (reference sequence). The CDR3 is made up of 16 amino acids. V shed 4 bases, J shed 5 bases, and the junction held 13 bases outside the gene matches. As DNA, the CDR3 is TGTGCCAGCAGCTCCCGTTTAATTGGCGGGAGGCACGAGCAGTACTTC. This codes for CASSSRLIGGRHEQYF.

This clone showed up just once. The rearrangement uses TRBV5-1 and TRBJ2-6; D not certain. The CDR3 has 17 amino acids. Germline V CDR1 and CDR2: SGHRS, YFSETQ. V was trimmed by 3 bases and J by 0 bases, leaving 13 bases between them. CDR3 DNA sequence: TGCGCCAGCAGCTCAACACCTTTCCTCTCTGGGGCCAACGTCCTGACTTTC. It yields the protein CASSSTPFLSGANVLTF. The full variable domain, rest sourced from reference TRBV5-1 and TRBJ2-6, is KAGVTQTPRYLIKTRGQQVTLSCSPISGHRSVSWYQQTPGQGLQFLFEYFSETQRNKGNFPGRFSGRQFSNSRSEMNVSTLELGDSALYLCASSSTPFLSGANVLTFGAGSRLTVL.

This clone came up a few times. The J gene is TRBJ1-5, the V gene TRBV19; D is perhaps TRBD1 (5 bases). Germline V CDR1 and CDR2: LNHDA, SQIVND (reference sequence). The CDR3 runs 14 residues. Trimming left V 3 bases short and J 7 bases short, with 13 bases between. The CDR3 reads CASSIIGEEQPQHF. CDR3 in DNA: TGTGCCAGTAGTATCATAGGGGAGGAACAGCCCCAGCATTTT. Full variable domain (outside the CDR3, taken from reference TRBV19 and TRBJ1-5): DGGITQSPKYLFRKEGQNVTLSCEQNLNHDAMYWYRQDPGQGLRLIYYSQIVNDFQKGDIAEGYSVSREKKESFPLTVTSAQKNPTAFYLCASSIIGEEQPQHFGDGTRLSIL.

CDR3 in amino acids: CASSFRNGEQYF. As DNA, the CDR3 is TGTGCCAGCAGCTTCAGGAATGGGGAGCAGTACTTC. The chain uses TRBV7-2 and TRBJ2-7; D gene unclear. Between the trimmed V and J ends, which lost 3 bases and 7 bases, there was a span of 10 bases. Germline CDR1 and CDR2: SGHTA and FQGNSA. The CDR3 has 12 residues. Supplemented by reference TRBV7-2 and TRBJ2-7, the full variable domain reads GAGVSQSPSNKVTEKGKDVELRCDPISGHTALYWYRQSLGQGLEFLIYFQGNSAPDKSGLPSDRFSAERTGGSVSTLTIQRTQQEDSAVYLCASSFRNGEQYFGPGTRLTVT.

V and J are TRBV27 and TRBJ1-5; a possible D gene is TRBD1 (6 bases). The CDR3 is made up of 15 amino acids. The V gene lost 6 bases and the J gene lost 1 base, with 13 bases spanning the gap. Germline V lookup: CDR1 MNHEY, CDR2 SMNVEV (reference sequence). The CDR3 loop reads CASRTGMTSNQPQHF. CDR3 DNA: TGTGCCAGCAGAACAGGGATGACGAGCAATCAGCCCCAGCATTTT.

The chain employs TRBV6-5 and TRBJ1-5, with D uncertain. The ends were cut back, 4 bases at V and 6 bases at J, with 13 bases in the middle. Germline assignment: CDR1 MNHEY and CDR2 SVGAGI. The CDR3 has 14 residues. The CDR3 is CASSSLIGSQPQHF. CDR3 nucleotides: TGTGCCAGCAGTTCCTTGATTGGGAGTCAGCCCCAGCATTTT.

The rearrangement joins TRBV3-1 (or the pseudogene TRBV3-2) to TRBJ2-3; D remains unclear. The CDR3 has 14 amino acids. V lost 0 bases and J lost 3, with 7 bases in between. Per the germline V gene, CDR1 is LGHDT and CDR2 is YNNKEL (reference sequence). Written as DNA, the CDR3 is TGTGCCAGCAGCCAAGATTTAGTAACAGATACGCAGTATTTT. Translated: CASSQDLVTDTQYF.

This clone was counted a single time. V is TRBV6-2 or TRBV6-3 and J is TRBJ2-3; 10 nucleotides agree with TRBD2. Germline-derived CDR1 and CDR2 are MNHEY and SVGEGT. This CDR3 has 16 amino acids. J gave up 1 base and V 2 bases, and 3 bases lay outside the gene matches. CDR3 nucleotides: TGTGCCAGCAGTTACCTAGCGGGGGCGCGCACAGATACGCAGTATTTT. Translation: CASSYLAGARTDTQYF.

This chain joins TRBV5-1 and TRBJ1-1, with D hard to call. V lost 2 bases and J lost 0, with 8 bases in between. This CDR3 has 14 amino acids. Germline values: CDR1 SGHRS, CDR2 YFSETQ. CDR3 coding DNA: TGCGCCAGCAGCTTCAACAGCATGAACACTGAAGCTTTCTTT. Translating it yields CASSFNSMNTEAFF.

The rearrangement links TRBV19 to TRBJ2-7, with D possibly being TRBD1 (7 bases). V lost 5 bases, J lost 6 bases, and 17 bases lay in between. The germline gives CDR1 LNHDA, CDR2 SQIVND (reference sequence). The CDR3 has 14 amino acids. The DNA for the CDR3 is TGTGCCAGTAGTCGGGGGACAGAAAGGGTCGAGCAGTACTTC. Encoded protein: CASSRGTERVEQYF.

The chain joins TRBV2 to TRBJ1-6; D is unclear. The CDR3 is made up of 13 amino acids. The V and J ends lost 6 bases and 10 bases respectively, with 13 bases between them. Germline V gives CDR1 SNHLY, CDR2 FYNNEI. For the CDR3, the DNA is TGTGCCAGCAGCCCCGCGGTACGGTCACCCCTCCACTTT. Translation gives CASSPAVRSPLHF.

The V and J genes are TRBV5-1 and TRBJ1-2, with D hard to call. Germline V gene data show CDR1 as SGHRS and CDR2 as YFSETQ. V was pared by 0 bases and J by 0 bases, with 21 bases between. This CDR3 is built from 19 residues. CDR3: CASSLGGVRPPKANYGYTF. For the CDR3, the DNA is TGCGCCAGCAGCTTGGGAGGTGTCAGACCCCCGAAAGCTAACTATGGCTACACCTTC.

The CDR3: CASSLGSGGRPVGQFF. Written as DNA, the CDR3 is TGTGCCAGCAGCTTAGGGAGCGGGGGGCGTCCGGTGGGGCAGTTCTTC. V and J are TRBV7-9 and TRBJ2-1; 9 bases map to TRBD2. CDR3 length: 16 amino acids. The germline CDR1 and CDR2 sequences are SEHNR and FQNEAQ (reference sequence). Germline trimming cut 1 base from V and 12 bases from J; bases unmatched to any gene: 13.

The chain has TRBV29-1 and TRBJ1-2; the D is unclear. CDR3 length: 13 residues. Germline V gene data show CDR1 as SQVTM and CDR2 as ANQGSEA. V dropped 8 bases and J dropped 0 bases, with 13 bases sitting between them. DNA for the CDR3: TGCAGCACTGACCGGGGTTCTAACTATGGCTACACCTTC. It yields the protein CSTDRGSNYGYTF.

The chain employs TRBV9 and TRBJ2-1; a weak D match, TRBD2 (6 bases). Trimming pared 0 bases from V and 12 bases from J, leaving 13 bases between. Germline loops: CDR1 SGDLS, CDR2 YYNGEE. The CDR3 length is 13 residues. CDR3 protein: CASSVAPRGGQFF. CDR3 nucleotides: TGTGCCAGCAGCGTAGCTCCGCGGGGTGGGCAGTTCTTC.

V and J are TRBV7-9 and TRBJ2-7; D is undetermined. The V gene lost 10 bases and the J gene lost 4 bases, with 11 bases spanning the gap. This CDR3 is built from 11 residues. The germline CDR1 and CDR2 sequences are SEHNR and FQNEAQ (reference sequence). In DNA form, the CDR3 reads TGTGCCACCAGTTCTCTGTACGAGCAGTACTTC. Translation: CATSSLYEQYF. Together with reference TRBV7-9 and TRBJ2-7, the CDR3 gives the full variable domain: DTGVSQNPRHKITKRGQNVTFRCDPISEHNRLYWYRQTLGQGPEFLTYFQNEAQLEKSRLLSDRFSAERPKGSFSTLEIQRTEQGDSAMYLCATSSLYEQYFGPGTRLTVT.